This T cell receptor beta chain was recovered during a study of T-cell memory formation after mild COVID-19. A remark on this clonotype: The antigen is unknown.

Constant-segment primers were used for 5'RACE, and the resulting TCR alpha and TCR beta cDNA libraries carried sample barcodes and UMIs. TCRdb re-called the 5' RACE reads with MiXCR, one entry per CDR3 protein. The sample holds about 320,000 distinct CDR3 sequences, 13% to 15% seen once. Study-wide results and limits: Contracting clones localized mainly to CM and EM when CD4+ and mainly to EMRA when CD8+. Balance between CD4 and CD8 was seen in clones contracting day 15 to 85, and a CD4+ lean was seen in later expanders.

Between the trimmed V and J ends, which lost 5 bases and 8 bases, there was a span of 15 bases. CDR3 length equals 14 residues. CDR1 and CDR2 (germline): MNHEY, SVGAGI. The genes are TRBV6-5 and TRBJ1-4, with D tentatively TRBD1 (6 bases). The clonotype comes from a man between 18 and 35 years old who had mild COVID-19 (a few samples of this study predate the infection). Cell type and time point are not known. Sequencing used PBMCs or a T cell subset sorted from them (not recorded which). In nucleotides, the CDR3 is TGTGCCAGCAGTCCTCAGGGGAGAGGGGAAAAACTGTTTTTT. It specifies CASSPQGRGEKLFF.